These 20 T cell receptor beta chains came from one sample sequenced in a study of blood T cell repertoires in COVID-19. Repertoires were generated with immunoSEQ multiplex PCR, while TCRdb's copy carries only in-frame clones and drops some. The sample carries 200,000 to 250,000 clones, about 90% recorded once. The sample comprised peripheral blood. Receptors originate from a young man with active or convalescent COVID-19.

The chain is built from TRBV5-4 and TRBJ2-1, with 10 nucleotides matching TRBD2. Unmatched junction bases numbered 11, after V lost 5 bases and J lost 0 bases. Germline lookup yields CDR1 SGHNT and CDR2 YYREEE (reference sequence). CDR3 length equals 18 residues. This chain's CDR3 is CASSSRRRLAGSYNEQFF. The CDR3 DNA is TGTGCCAGCAGTTCCCGGCGAAGACTAGCGGGCTCCTACAATGAGCAGTTCTTC.

The chain links TRBV3-1 (or the pseudogene TRBV3-2) to TRBJ2-3; 13 nucleotides agree with TRBD2. The CDR3 is 18 amino acids. Germline assignment: CDR1 LGHDT and CDR2 YNNKEL (reference sequence). Trimming cost V 0 bases and J 2 bases; bases outside gene matches: 5. For the CDR3, the DNA is TGTGCCAGCAGCCAAGACTCAGGACTAGCGGGGGACACAGATACGCAGTATTTT. It codes for CASSQDSGLAGDTDTQYF.

This clone has more than one count but fewer than ten. The chain has TRBV7-3 and TRBJ2-1; TRBD2 matches 8 bases. There are 19 residues in the CDR3. V lost 2 bases, J lost 0 bases, and 12 bases stayed unmatched. CDR1 and CDR2 (germline): SGHTA, FQGTGA. CDR3 in DNA: TGTGCCAGCAGCTTAGGTCGAAAGATCAGCGGGAGCTCCTACAATGAGCAGTTCTTC. It yields the protein CASSLGRKISGSSYNEQFF. The whole variable domain, filled in from reference TRBV7-3 and TRBJ2-1, reads GAGVSQTPSNKVTEKGKYVELRCDPISGHTALYWYRQSLGQGPEFLIYFQGTGAADDSGLPNDRFFAVRPEGSVSTLKIQRTERGDSAVYLCASSLGRKISGSSYNEQFFGPGTRLTVL.

This clone was observed a handful of times. The chain uses TRBV9 and TRBJ1-2; no reliable D call. The V end was cut by 0 bases, the J end by 5 bases, with 26 bases between. Germline V lookup: CDR1 SGDLS, CDR2 YYNGEE. This CDR3 is built from 19 residues. CDR3 in DNA: TGTGCCAGCAGCGTAGGCCCAACACGGGTTCCCCGCGGGGTTTATGGCTACACCTTC. It yields the protein CASSVGPTRVPRGVYGYTF.

The chain joins TRBV6-4 to TRBJ1-1, with 8 bases lining up with TRBD1. The germline V gene has CDR1 MRHNA and CDR2 SNTAGT. This CDR3 has 13 amino acids. V trimming: 5 bases; J trimming: 4 bases; junction bases outside the gene matches: 3. CDR3: CASSLDRATEAFF. CDR3 bases: TGTGCCAGCAGTTTGGACAGGGCCACTGAAGCTTTCTTT.

This clone was counted once. This chain joins TRBV5-1 and TRBJ2-3; possibly TRBD1 for D (5 bases). This CDR3 spans 15 amino acids. Trimming shortened V by 0 bases and J by 3 bases, and 11 bases separated the two germline ends. Germline CDR1 is SGHRS and CDR2 is YFSETQ. The CDR3 nucleotides read TGCGCCAGCAGCTTGGAGGGGTTTGGTACAGATACGCAGTATTTT. Its translation: CASSLEGFGTDTQYF. Full variable domain (remainder filled in from reference TRBV5-1 and TRBJ2-3): KAGVTQTPRYLIKTRGQQVTLSCSPISGHRSVSWYQQTPGQGLQFLFEYFSETQRNKGNFPGRFSGRQFSNSRSEMNVSTLELGDSALYLCASSLEGFGTDTQYFGPGTRLTVL.

The V and J genes are TRBV7-2 and TRBJ2-7; possible D gene TRBD2, 6 bases. CDR1 is SGHTA, CDR2 FQGNSA, per germline. The CDR3 consists of 15 residues. V gave up 1 base and J gave up 1 base, with 11 bases separating them. Here the CDR3 DNA reads TGTGCCAGCAGCTTAGTAGCGGACCAATCCTACGAGCAGTACTTC. Encoded protein: CASSLVADQSYEQYF.

V gene TRBV7-2 combines with J gene TRBJ2-1, with 9 bases matching TRBD2. Losses at the gene ends were 1 base for V and 8 bases for J; bases not matched to a gene: 6. This CDR3 region has 15 residues. CDR1 and CDR2 (germline): SGHTA, FQGNSA. Written as DNA, the CDR3 is TGTGCCAGCAGCTTAGTCGCGGGAGGGCTGGATGAGCAGTTCTTC. Protein: CASSLVAGGLDEQFF.

The rearrangement links TRBV7-9 to TRBJ2-3, with 8 bases aligning to TRBD2. This CDR3 has 17 amino acids. The V gene end was trimmed by 5 bases and the J gene end by 3 bases; junction bases not matched to a gene: 13. The germline V gene has CDR1 SEHNR and CDR2 FQNEAQ (reference sequence). The CDR3 DNA sequence: TGTGCCAGCAGCCCCCCCGGCAGCGGGAGATTGACAGATACGCAGTATTTT. Translating it yields CASSPPGSGRLTDTQYF.

V usage is TRBV19 and J usage is TRBJ2-1; D gene uncertain. Per the germline V gene, CDR1 is LNHDA and CDR2 is SQIVND (reference sequence). V lost 8 bases to trimming and J lost 3 bases, with 11 bases between them. CDR3 length: 13 amino acids. The CDR3 loop reads CASSQDYYNEQFF. The CDR3 DNA is TGTGCCAGTTCCCAGGATTACTACAATGAGCAGTTCTTC. Full variable domain (missing parts from reference TRBV19 and TRBJ2-1): DGGITQSPKYLFRKEGQNVTLSCEQNLNHDAMYWYRQDPGQGLRLIYYSQIVNDFQKGDIAEGYSVSREKKESFPLTVTSAQKNPTAFYLCASSQDYYNEQFFGPGTRLTVL.

In nucleotides, the CDR3 is TGTGCCACCAGCAGGGGGGGGACTAGCGGGAGGAATGAGCAGTTCTTC. This gives the protein CATSRGGTSGRNEQFF. V and J are TRBV15 and TRBJ2-1; 15 bases are shared with TRBD2. This CDR3 is 16 amino acids long. Trimming at V came to 3 bases and at J to 7 bases, leaving 4 bases not matched to a gene. Germline CDR1 LNHNV, CDR2 YYDKDF (reference sequence).

V and J are TRBV19 and TRBJ1-1, with no clear D. The CDR3 runs 16 residues. CDR1 and CDR2 from the germline V gene are LNHDA and SQIVND (reference sequence). V was pared by 6 bases and J by 8 bases, with 25 bases between. The CDR3 DNA follows: TGTGCCAGTAGCCCGAATCTAAAATCGGCGGTCTTCGAAGCTTTCTTT. Encoded protein: CASSPNLKSAVFEAFF.

The chain links TRBV6-2 or TRBV6-3 to TRBJ2-2; 8 positions match TRBD1. The germline V gene has CDR1 MNHEY and CDR2 SVGEGT. Unmatched junction bases numbered 9, after V lost 5 bases and J lost 1 base. The CDR3 sequence is 17 residues long. The CDR3, as DNA: TGTGCCAGCAGTCAGGACAGGGCGACGAGGAACACCGGGGAGCTGTTTTTT. This encodes CASSQDRATRNTGELFF.

The rearrangement links TRBV4-2 to TRBJ2-3; D perhaps matches TRBD1 (6 bases). V was clipped by 2 bases and J by 0 bases, with 18 bases between them. The germline V gene encodes CDR1 LGHNA and CDR2 YNFKEQ. The CDR3 loop spans 18 amino acids. The CDR3: CASSQSFTGRVSTDTQYF. CDR3 in DNA: TGTGCCAGCAGCCAATCCTTTACAGGGCGGGTTAGCACAGATACGCAGTATTTT.

This chain connects TRBV10-3 to TRBJ2-1, with 11 bases fitting TRBD2. The CDR3 runs 17 residues. Germline assignment: CDR1 ENHRY and CDR2 SYGVKD. V lost 5 bases and J lost 3; bases outside the gene matches: 9. The CDR3 bases are TGTGCCATCAGTCCACGCACCGGGACTAGCGGCTACAATGAGCAGTTCTTC. It is translated as CAISPRTGTSGYNEQFF.

The chain uses TRBV27 and TRBJ1-5, with TRBD1 as a possible D gene (5 bases). The CDR3 has 16 residues. Trimming shortened V by 2 bases and J by 7 bases, and 18 bases separated the two germline ends. The V gene's germline CDR1 is MNHEY and CDR2 SMNVEV (reference sequence). CDR3 sequence (DNA): TGTGCCAGCAGTTTAAGTTGGCAGGGCTCGAGACAGCCCCAGCATTTT. This codes for CASSLSWQGSRQPQHF.

The chain carries TRBV4-3 and TRBJ2-3; D unresolved. Trimming pared 0 bases from V and 3 bases from J, leaving 10 bases between. The length of the CDR3 is 15 residues. Germline V CDR1 and CDR2: LGHNA, YSLEER. The CDR3 region is CASSQDQQTTDTQYF. DNA of the CDR3: TGCGCCAGCAGCCAAGATCAACAGACGACAGATACGCAGTATTTT.

The chain employs TRBV30 and TRBJ2-7, with 7 positions matching TRBD1. Germline-derived CDR1 and CDR2 are GTSNPN and SVGIG (reference sequence). The CDR3 covers 12 residues. V was pared by 7 bases and J by 0 bases, with 3 bases of the junction left unmatched. The CDR3 is CASSGGSYEQYF. The CDR3 DNA reads TGTGCCTCTTCAGGGGGCTCCTACGAGCAGTACTTC.

This chain uses TRBV3-1 (or the pseudogene TRBV3-2) with TRBJ2-5, with TRBD2 as a possible D gene (6 bases). The CDR3 totals 15 residues. The germline gives CDR1 LGHDT, CDR2 YNNKEL (reference sequence). Trimming cost V 4 bases and J 5 bases, with 17 bases left between them. The CDR3 DNA sequence: TGTGCCAGCAGCCCCCCCGGGGCGGGAACTGAGACCCAGTACTTC. This translates into CASSPPGAGTETQYF.

V gene TRBV28 combines with J gene TRBJ1-2; D is perhaps TRBD1 (5 bases). V lost 3 bases, J lost 7 bases, and 12 bases lay in between. In germline, CDR1 is MDHEN, CDR2 SYDVKM. The CDR3 covers 13 residues. The chain's CDR3 is CASSFAVGGGYTF. Written as DNA, the CDR3 is TGTGCCAGCAGTTTCGCGGTCGGGGGTGGCTACACCTTC.